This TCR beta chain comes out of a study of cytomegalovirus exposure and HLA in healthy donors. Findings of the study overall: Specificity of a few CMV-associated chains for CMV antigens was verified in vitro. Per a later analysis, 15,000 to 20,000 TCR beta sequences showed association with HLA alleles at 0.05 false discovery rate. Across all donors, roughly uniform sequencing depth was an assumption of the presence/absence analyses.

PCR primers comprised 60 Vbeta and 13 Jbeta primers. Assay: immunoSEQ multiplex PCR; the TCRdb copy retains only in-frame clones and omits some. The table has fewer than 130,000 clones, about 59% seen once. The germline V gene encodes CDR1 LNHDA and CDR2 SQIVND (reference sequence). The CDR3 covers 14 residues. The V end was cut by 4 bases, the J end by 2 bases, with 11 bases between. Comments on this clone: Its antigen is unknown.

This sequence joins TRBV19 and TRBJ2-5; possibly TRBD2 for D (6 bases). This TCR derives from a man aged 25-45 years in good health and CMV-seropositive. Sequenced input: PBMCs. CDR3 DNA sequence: TGTGCCAGTAGTACGCGGGGACCTCAAGAGACCCAGTACTTC. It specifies CASSTRGPQETQYF. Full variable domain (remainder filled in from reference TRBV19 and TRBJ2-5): DGGITQSPKYLFRKEGQNVTLSCEQNLNHDAMYWYRQDPGQGLRLIYYSQIVNDFQKGDIAEGYSVSREKKESFPLTVTSAQKNPTAFYLCASSTRGPQETQYFGPGTRLLVL.